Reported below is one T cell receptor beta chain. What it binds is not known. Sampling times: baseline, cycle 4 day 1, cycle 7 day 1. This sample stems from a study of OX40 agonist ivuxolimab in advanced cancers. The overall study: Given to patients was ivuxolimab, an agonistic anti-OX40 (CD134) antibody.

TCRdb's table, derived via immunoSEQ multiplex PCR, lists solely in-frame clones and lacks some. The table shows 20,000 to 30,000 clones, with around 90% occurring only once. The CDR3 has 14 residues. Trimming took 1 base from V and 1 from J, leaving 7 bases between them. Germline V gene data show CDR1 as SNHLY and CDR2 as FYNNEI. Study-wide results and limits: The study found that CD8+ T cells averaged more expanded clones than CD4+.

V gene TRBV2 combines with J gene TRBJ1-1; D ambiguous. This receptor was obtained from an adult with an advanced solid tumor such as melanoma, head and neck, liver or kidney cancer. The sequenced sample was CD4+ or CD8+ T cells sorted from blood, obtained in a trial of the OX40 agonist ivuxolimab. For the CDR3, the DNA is TGTGCCAGCAGTGAAGACGTGCGGAACACTGAAGCTTTCTTT. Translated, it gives CASSEDVRNTEAFF.